This TCR beta chain was captured by sequencing in a study of CD8 T cells in Susac syndrome. Random hexamers were used to reverse transcribe the RNA input (roughly 0.5 to 1 ug). A multiplex approach, immunoSEQ multiplex PCR, amplified TCR beta CDR3 across 54 Vbeta and 13 Jbeta. Each CDR3 protein gets one entry after TCRdb re-called the immunoSEQ multiplex PCR reads with MiXCR. The sample contains just under 150,000 distinct CDR3 sequences, approximately 94% of which appear only once. The germline V gene has CDR1 KGHSH and CDR2 LQKENI. The V gene end was trimmed by 4 bases and the J gene end by 5 bases; junction bases not matched to a gene: 7. The CDR3 contains 15 residues. Points from the study as a whole: That the number of individuals in its TCR sequencing and HLA analysis was relatively small was acknowledged by the study.

Sequencing of TCR beta drew on CD8+ and CD4+ T cells from blood. TEMRA cells underwent FACS enrichment and CD8+ and CD4+ T cells underwent negative isolation. Concerning this clonotype itself: Its antigen is unidentified.

The sample comprised CD4+ T cells from PBMCs. The chain recombines TRBV18 with TRBJ2-1; 8 bases are a match to TRBD1. The receptor was isolated from a human donor in good health. CDR3: CASSQDREVHNEQFF. The CDR3 DNA sequence: TGTGCCAGCTCACAGGACAGGGAGGTTCACAATGAGCAGTTCTTC.